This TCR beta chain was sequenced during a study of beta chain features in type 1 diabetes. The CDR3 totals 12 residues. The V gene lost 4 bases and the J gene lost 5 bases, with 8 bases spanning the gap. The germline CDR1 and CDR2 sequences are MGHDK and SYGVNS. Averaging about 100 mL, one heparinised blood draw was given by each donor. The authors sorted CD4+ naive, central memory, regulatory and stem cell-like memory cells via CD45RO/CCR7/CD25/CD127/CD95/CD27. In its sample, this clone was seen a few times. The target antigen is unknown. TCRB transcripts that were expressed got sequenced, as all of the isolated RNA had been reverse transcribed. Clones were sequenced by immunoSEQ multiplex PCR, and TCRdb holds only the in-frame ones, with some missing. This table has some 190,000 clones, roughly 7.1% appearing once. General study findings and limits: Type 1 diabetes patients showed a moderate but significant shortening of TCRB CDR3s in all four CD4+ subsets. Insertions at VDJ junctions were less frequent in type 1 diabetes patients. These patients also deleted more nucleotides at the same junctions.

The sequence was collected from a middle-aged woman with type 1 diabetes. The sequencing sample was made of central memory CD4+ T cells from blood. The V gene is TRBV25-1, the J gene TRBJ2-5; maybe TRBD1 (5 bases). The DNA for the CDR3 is TGTGCCAGCAGTGTAGGGGCGGAGACCCAGTACTTC. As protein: CASSVGAETQYF.